This T cell receptor (beta chain) was found in a study of blood T cell repertoires in COVID-19. Study in general: From T cells, B-cell-depleted T cells, or PBMCs came the material, which was cDNA or gDNA.

The V gene's germline CDR1 is SGHTA and CDR2 FQGNSA. This CDR3 is 13 amino acids long. The V end was cut by 2 bases, the J end by 6 bases, with 7 bases between. Per the authors' pipeline: By means of reference gene primer amplification, nucleated cell counts were estimated. Profiling relied on immunoSEQ multiplex PCR, and the TCRdb table lists in-frame clones only, not all of them. That table supplies the V and J calls and clone size; D and trimming were determined from the DNA. The sample shows approximately 53,000 clones, 83% of them seen only once. The specimen sequenced was peripheral blood. The V and J genes are TRBV7-2 and TRBJ2-2; D ambiguous. This receptor was obtained from a man aged 40-50 years with acute or convalescent COVID-19. CDR3 in DNA: TGTGCCAGCAGCTTATCCCGGGCCGGGGAGCTGTTTTTT. Amino acids: CASSLSRAGELFF. The whole variable domain, remainder taken from reference TRBV7-2 and TRBJ2-2, is GAGVSQSPSNKVTEKGKDVELRCDPISGHTALYWYRQSLGQGLEFLIYFQGNSAPDKSGLPSDRFSAERTGGSVSTLTIQRTQQEDSAVYLCASSLSRAGELFFGEGSRLTVL.